This entry is about one TCR beta chain. Its antigen is undetermined. The data were taken from a study of CD8 T cells in Susac syndrome. This CDR3 is 19 amino acids long. Germline-derived CDR1 and CDR2 are SNHLY and FYNNEI. V dropped 6 bases and J dropped 5 bases, with 29 bases sitting between them. CD8+ and CD4+ T cells from blood underwent TCR beta sequencing, which was carried out in a high-throughput format. The patients serving as multiple sclerosis controls were treatment-naive. They had stable or active relapsing-remitting disease and fulfilled revised McDonald criteria. RNA amounts of about 0.5 to 1 ug underwent reverse transcription with random hexamers. TCR beta CDR3 was amplified by immunoSEQ covering 54 Vbeta and 13 Jbeta. TCRdb analysed the immunoSEQ multiplex PCR reads with MiXCR anew, one entry per CDR3 protein. The data contain some 260,000 distinct CDR3 sequences, 85% of them singletons.

Study conclusions and caveats: Acknowledgment was made by the study that its TCR sequencing and HLA analysis involved a relatively small number of individuals.

The sequenced material came from CD8+ T cells from PBMCs. V and J are TRBV2 and TRBJ2-1, with D perhaps given as TRBD1 or TRBD2 (6 bases each). This receptor was identified in a human donor with multiple sclerosis. CDR3 sequence reads: CASSPPVGGLREVDNEQFF. In DNA form, the CDR3 reads TGTGCCAGCAGCCCCCCCGTGGGGGGCTTGCGGGAAGTCGACAATGAGCAGTTCTTC. The whole variable domain, filled in from reference TRBV2 and TRBJ2-1, reads EPEVTQTPSHQVTQMGQEVILRCVPISNHLYFYWYRQILGQKVEFLVSFYNNEISEKSEIFDDQFSVERPDGSNFTLKIRSTKLEDSAMYFCASSPPVGGLREVDNEQFFGPGTRLTVL.